This T cell receptor beta chain was observed in a study of blood T cell repertoires in COVID-19. Background on the study: Acute and convalescent COVID-19 specimens originated in the United States, Italy and Spain.

Across fewer than 25 US areas, participants ranged in age from about 18 to 90 years. V was trimmed by 2 bases and J by 0 bases, leaving 20 bases between them. This CDR3 comprises 19 residues. CDR1 and CDR2 from the germline V gene are SGHVS and FQNEAQ. Clones were sequenced by immunoSEQ multiplex PCR, and TCRdb holds only the in-frame ones, with some missing. Altogether 400,000 to 550,000 clones are present, 70% to 90% being singletons, with the ten largest covering about 2.1%. The V gene is TRBV7-8, the J gene TRBJ2-1; D is possibly TRBD2 (5 bases). Source material: PBMCs or T cells enriched from blood (not recorded which). The origin of this receptor is a woman aged 18 to 35 with acute COVID-19. The DNA of the CDR3 is TGTGCCAGCAGCTTAAAGGACGGAGGCCTTGCTAGCTCCTACAATGAGCAGTTCTTC. Its translation is CASSLKDGGLASSYNEQFF. The full variable domain, its missing parts supplied by reference TRBV7-8 and TRBJ2-1, is GAGVSQSPRYKVAKRGQDVALRCDPISGHVSLFWYQQALGQGPEFLTYFQNEAQLDKSGLPSDRFFAERPEGSVSTLKIQRTQQEDSAVYLCASSLKDGGLASSYNEQFFGPGTRLTVL.